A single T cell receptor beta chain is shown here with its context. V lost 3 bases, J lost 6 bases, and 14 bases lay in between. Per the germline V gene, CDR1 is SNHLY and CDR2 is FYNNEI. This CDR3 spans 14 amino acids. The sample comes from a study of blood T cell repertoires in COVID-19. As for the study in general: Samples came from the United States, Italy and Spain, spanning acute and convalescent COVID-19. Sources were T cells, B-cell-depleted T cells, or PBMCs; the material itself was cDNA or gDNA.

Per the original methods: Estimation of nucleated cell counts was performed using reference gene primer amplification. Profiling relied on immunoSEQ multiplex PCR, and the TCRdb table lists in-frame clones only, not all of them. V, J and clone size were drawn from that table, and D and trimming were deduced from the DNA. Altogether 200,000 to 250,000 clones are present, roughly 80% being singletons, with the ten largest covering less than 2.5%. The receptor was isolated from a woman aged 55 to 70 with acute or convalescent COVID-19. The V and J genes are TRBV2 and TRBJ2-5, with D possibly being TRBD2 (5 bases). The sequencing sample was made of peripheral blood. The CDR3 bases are TGTGCCAGCAGTGACGGCTACCCGGGGAAGACCCAGTACTTC. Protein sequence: CASSDGYPGKTQYF.